This T cell receptor (beta chain) was recorded in a study of T-cell reconstitution after alpha-beta-depleted transplantation in children. A library of TCRbeta sequences, prepared with unique molecular identifiers, was generated. Each CDR3 protein is one row after TCRdb ran MiXCR on the PCR reads. The sample carries about 980,000 distinct CDR3 sequences, 25% to 30% recorded once. This clonotype came up a few times. What it binds is not known. Notes on the study in general: Several hundred expanded graft clones reportedly gave rise to the alpha-beta T cells present about two months after transplant. Where some patients showed high TCRbeta diversity at day 60, it came from recipient T cells and thymic progenitors that had survived. By one year post-transplant, T-cell counts and diversity largely arose from T cells that were newly produced.

V lost 6 bases and J lost 3, with 11 bases in between. The CDR3 runs 13 residues. This receptor was identified in a boy younger than two who had a stem cell transplant for SCID, so the T cells may come from the graft donor. The sample consisted of PBMCs, mostly from graft donor cells, taken 360 days after TCRalphabeta/CD19-depleted stem cell transplant. This rearrangement joins TRBV12-3 or TRBV12-4 to TRBJ1-1; the D is unclear. In nucleotides, the CDR3 is TGTGCCAGCAGACGAGACGGGGACACTGAAGCTTTCTTT. Translating it yields CASRRDGDTEAFF.